Shown below are 5 T cell receptor beta chains from a single sample sequenced in a study of T cells in Graves' hyperthyroidism and ophthalmopathy. RNA transcripts yielded amplified TCR beta CDR3 regions. The TCR CDR3 first-round RT-PCR relied on the HTBI primer set. A single record per CDR3 protein comes from TCRdb applying MiXCR to the multiplex PCR reads. Here the sample spans around 250,000 distinct CDR3 sequences, less than 15% being singletons. Source material: blood. The receptors derive from a middle-aged woman with Graves' hyperthyroidism that later progressed to Graves' ophthalmopathy.

This clonotype was detected ten times or more. The chain links TRBV20-1 to TRBJ1-2; D possibly corresponds to TRBD1 (5 bases). Between the trimmed V and J ends, which lost 3 bases and 2 bases, there was a span of 16 bases. Germline V CDR1 and CDR2: DFQATT, SNEGSKA (reference sequence). This CDR3 is 15 amino acids long. This CDR3 reads CSASGGEGANYGYTF. In DNA form, the CDR3 reads TGCAGTGCTAGCGGGGGAGAAGGGGCAAACTATGGCTACACCTTC.

At least ten counts were recorded for this clonotype. The chain couples TRBV20-1 to TRBJ2-7; D gene uncertain. Between the trimmed V and J ends, which lost 0 bases and 2 bases, there was a span of 8 bases. Germline values: CDR1 DFQATT, CDR2 SNEGSKA (reference sequence). This CDR3 region has 13 residues. The CDR3: CSARDGEAYEQYF. Written as DNA, the CDR3 is TGCAGTGCTAGAGATGGAGAGGCCTACGAGCAGTACTTC.

This clonotype showed up many times. The chain combines TRBV12-3 or TRBV12-4 with TRBJ2-2; the match to TRBD2 covers 13 bases. J was trimmed by 1 base and V by 6 bases; bases with no gene match: 5. This CDR3 comprises 17 residues. In DNA, the CDR3 is TGTGCCAGCAGGGGACTAGCGGGGAAGATGAACACCGGGGAGCTGTTTTTT. This translates into CASRGLAGKMNTGELFF.

On this clonotype: At one end, the junction sequence differs from germline, possibly due to a read error. The chain recombines TRBV18 with TRBJ2-3, with D unclear. The germline V gene has CDR1 KGHSH and CDR2 LQKENI. CDR3 length: 11 residues. In nucleotides, the CDR3 is TGTGCCAGCTCACCATTAGATCCGCAGTATTTT. This encodes CASSPLDPQYF.

Within the sample, this clonotype is medium-sized. The CDR3 loop reads CASSFLGGGTEAFF. CDR3 in DNA: TGTGCCAGCAGTTTTCTAGGGGGCGGCACTGAAGCTTTCTTT. The chain couples TRBV28 to TRBJ1-1; TRBD1 matches at 7 bases. Germline trimming cut 3 bases from V and 4 bases from J; bases unmatched to any gene: 5. In germline, CDR1 is MDHEN, CDR2 SYDVKM. CDR3 length equals 14 residues.